What follows are 28 T cell receptor beta chains derived from one specimen sequenced in a study of response to subunit inactivated influenza vaccine. MiXCR was run by TCRdb on the RT-PCR reads, yielding one entry per CDR3 protein. This sample has hundreds of thousands of distinct CDR3 sequences, with 15% to 18% found just once. The starting material was PBMCs from blood, obtained roughly 12 days after vaccination. Receptors originate from a man aged 45-65 years who received an inactivated influenza vaccine.

V is TRBV7-2 and J is TRBJ2-5, with no clear D. Germline V gives CDR1 SGHTA, CDR2 FQGNSA. The CDR3 spans 12 residues. V was clipped by 7 bases and J by 6 bases, with 12 bases between them. The CDR3 DNA follows: TGTGCCAGCACCCCCGGCGGACAGACCCAGTACTTC. It encodes CASTPGGQTQYF.

V is TRBV20-1 and J is TRBJ2-1; 9 bases line up with TRBD2. The length of the CDR3 is 14 residues. The trim removed 3 bases at V and 6 bases at J, leaving 6 bases unmatched. The germline gives CDR1 DFQATT, CDR2 SNEGSKA (reference sequence). CDR3 region: CSASKTSGPNEQFF. The CDR3, as DNA: TGCAGTGCTAGTAAGACTAGCGGTCCCAATGAGCAGTTCTTC.

This chain links TRBV19 with TRBJ1-1; 7 positions match TRBD1. The V gene end was trimmed by 3 bases and the J gene end by 6 bases; junction bases not matched to a gene: 7. This CDR3 comprises 14 residues. Per the germline V gene, CDR1 is LNHDA and CDR2 is SQIVND (reference sequence). CDR3 sequence reads: CASSIGTVKPEAFF. The CDR3 DNA reads TGTGCCAGTAGTATTGGGACAGTAAAACCTGAAGCTTTCTTT. The complete variable domain, with remaining parts taken from reference TRBV19 and TRBJ1-1, reads DGGITQSPKYLFRKEGQNVTLSCEQNLNHDAMYWYRQDPGQGLRLIYYSQIVNDFQKGDIAEGYSVSREKKESFPLTVTSAQKNPTAFYLCASSIGTVKPEAFFGQGTRLTVV.

This clonotype has a handful of counts. The chain links TRBV12-3 or TRBV12-4 to TRBJ1-2; no definite D call. Trimming removed 4 bases from V and 6 bases from J, with 18 bases in between. CDR3 length: 15 amino acids. CDR3 nucleotides: TGTGCCAGCAGTTCCTCGGTCCTCCGGCGGCATGGCTACACCTTC. It specifies CASSSSVLRRHGYTF.

This clonotype was recorded at least ten times. The chain joins TRBV7-9 to TRBJ2-4; D is possibly TRBD2 (5 bases). The ends were cut back, 5 bases at V and 7 bases at J, with 15 bases in the middle. Germline CDR1 reads SEHNR; CDR2 reads FQNEAQ (reference sequence). This CDR3 is 14 amino acids long. CDR3 bases: TGTGCCAGCAGCGTAAGCTCCGGAGGTAACATTCAGTACTTC. Its protein product is CASSVSSGGNIQYF.

CDR3 in amino acids: CAWSGQTNTEAFF. The CDR3, as DNA: TGTGCCTGGAGTGGTCAGACGAACACTGAAGCTTTCTTT. The chain combines TRBV30 with TRBJ1-1, with no clear D. The germline V gene encodes CDR1 GTSNPN and CDR2 SVGIG (reference sequence). The CDR3 length is 13 residues. The ends were cut back, 1 base at V and 1 base at J, with 7 bases in the middle.

As for this clonotype: Sequence at one end of the junction differs from germline and may be a read error. V usage is TRBV27 and J usage is TRBJ2-7, with no clear D. Germline V gene lookup returns CDR1 MNHEY and CDR2 SMNVEV (reference sequence). The CDR3 covers 13 residues. The CDR3 DNA sequence: TGTGCCAGCAGTTTGCGTCACTCCCACGAGCAGTACTTC. Translation gives CASSLRHSHEQYF.

This clonotype has a count of ten or more. V usage is TRBV29-1 and J usage is TRBJ2-7; the match to TRBD2 covers 12 bases. The V gene end was trimmed by 6 bases and the J gene end by 4 bases; junction bases not matched to a gene: 7. CDR3 length equals 14 residues. Germline lookup yields CDR1 SQVTM and CDR2 ANQGSEA. In DNA, the CDR3 is TGCAGCGTGGGACTAGCGGGCCCCGTTTACGAGCAGTACTTC. Translated: CSVGLAGPVYEQYF.

The V gene is TRBV5-1, the J gene TRBJ1-1; 10 nucleotides line up with TRBD1. V lost 4 bases, J lost 4 bases, and 16 bases stayed unmatched. Per germline, CDR1 SGHRS and CDR2 YFSETQ. The CDR3 is 18 residues long. CDR3 sequence: CASSGTGAIRGIGTEAFF. Here the CDR3 DNA reads TGCGCCAGCAGCGGGACAGGGGCTATTAGGGGGATAGGCACTGAAGCTTTCTTT.

The chain is built from TRBV11-2 and TRBJ2-7; TRBD2 matches at 7 bases. The germline V gene encodes CDR1 SGHAT and CDR2 FQNNGV. This CDR3 region has 15 residues. The J segment lost 3 bases and the V segment lost 1 base, leaving 6 bases of the junction unmatched. CDR3 loop: CASSLVRGGSYEQYF. The CDR3 DNA reads as TGTGCCAGCAGCTTAGTCCGCGGGGGAAGCTACGAGCAGTACTTC.

The chain employs TRBV5-5 and TRBJ2-5; D remains unclear. There are 15 residues in the CDR3. CDR1 and CDR2 (germline): SGHKS, YYEKEE (reference sequence). V lost 3 bases and J lost 2, with 14 bases in between. The CDR3 nucleotides are TGTGCCAGCAGCTACATGGGTGGGTCACAAGAGACCCAGTACTTC. Translating it yields CASSYMGGSQETQYF.

The V call is TRBV6-1, the J call TRBJ2-3, with a possible D match to TRBD1 (6 bases). V was shortened by 3 bases and J by 1 base, with 11 bases between the two germline ends. Per the germline V gene, CDR1 is MNHNS and CDR2 is SASEGT. The CDR3 loop spans 15 amino acids. The CDR3 bases are TGTGCCAGCAGTGACTGGGGGCGGGGCACAGATACGCAGTATTTT. Translating gives CASSDWGRGTDTQYF.

The rearrangement joins TRBV6-6 to TRBJ2-3, with no clear D. Germline V CDR1 and CDR2: MNHNY, SVGAGI (reference sequence). With 7 bases removed from V and 4 bases from J, the gap between germline ends came to 12 bases. The CDR3 consists of 13 residues. The DNA of the CDR3 is TGTGCCAGCAAAACCGAGTGGGCAGATACGCAGTATTTT. As protein: CASKTEWADTQYF.

This clonotype was detected a few times. The chain carries TRBV12-3 or TRBV12-4 and TRBJ1-2, with TRBD1 identical over 8 bases. Germline trimming cut 5 bases from V and 3 bases from J; bases unmatched to any gene: 8. This CDR3 region has 15 residues. CDR3 sequence: CASSPRQGRYYGYTF. In DNA form, the CDR3 reads TGTGCCAGCAGTCCTAGACAGGGGCGCTACTATGGCTACACCTTC.

The chain carries TRBV12-3 or TRBV12-4 and TRBJ2-1; D might be TRBD1 (5 bases). Trimming cost V 1 base and J 0 bases, with 7 bases left between them. The CDR3 is 15 amino acids. CDR3 coding DNA: TGTGCCAGCAGTTTAGGACAGTGCTCCTACAATGAGCAGTTCTTC. It encodes CASSLGQCSYNEQFF.

This clonotype was recorded a few times. V gene TRBV20-1 combines with J gene TRBJ2-5, with 8 bases fitting TRBD1. The CDR3 consists of 13 residues. Germline V gives CDR1 DFQATT, CDR2 SNEGSKA (reference sequence). V lost 0 bases to trimming and J lost 9 bases; unmatched junction nucleotides: 6. The CDR3 loop reads CSARDHQGAAQYF. DNA for the CDR3: TGCAGTGCTAGAGATCATCAGGGGGCGGCCCAGTACTTC.

The gene calls are TRBV12-3 or TRBV12-4 and TRBJ2-5; 12 positions match TRBD2. J was trimmed by 3 bases and V by 5 bases; bases with no gene match: 7. The CDR3 runs 16 residues. CDR3 residues: CASSGLAGGPKETQYF. The CDR3 nucleotides read TGTGCCAGCAGTGGGCTAGCGGGGGGGCCGAAAGAGACCCAGTACTTC.

This chain's CDR3 is CASILAGGSDTQYF. In DNA form, the CDR3 reads TGTGCCAGCATACTAGCGGGTGGTAGTGATACGCAGTATTTT. V is TRBV7-2 and J is TRBJ2-3; TRBD2 agrees at 9 bases. V trimming: 7 bases; J trimming: 6 bases; junction bases outside the gene matches: 8. This CDR3 region has 14 residues. From germline, CDR1 is SGHTA and CDR2 FQGNSA.

The chain carries TRBV20-1 and TRBJ2-2, with D possibly being TRBD1 or TRBD2 (5 bases each). This CDR3 has 15 residues. Looked up from germline, CDR1 is DFQATT and CDR2 is SNEGSKA (reference sequence). Trimming left V 6 bases short and J 5 bases short, with 19 bases between. The CDR3 spells CSARDPWLGTGELFF. Here the CDR3 DNA reads TGCAGTGCGAGGGACCCATGGCTGGGGACCGGGGAGCTGTTTTTT.

This clonotype has just a few counts. The chain employs TRBV2 and TRBJ2-7; D gene uncertain. V dropped 4 bases and J dropped 1 base, with 14 bases sitting between them. The CDR3 totals 15 residues. Germline assignment: CDR1 SNHLY and CDR2 FYNNEI. The CDR3, as DNA: TGTGCCAGCAGTGTTAGTAGGGAAATTTCCTACGAGCAGTACTTC. Protein: CASSVSREISYEQYF. Based on the CDR3 plus reference TRBV2 and TRBJ2-7, the full variable domain is EPEVTQTPSHQVTQMGQEVILRCVPISNHLYFYWYRQILGQKVEFLVSFYNNEISEKSEIFDDQFSVERPDGSNFTLKIRSTKLEDSAMYFCASSVSREISYEQYFGPGTRLTVT.

A few counts support this clonotype. This chain uses TRBV20-1 with TRBJ2-7; D remains unclear. The CDR3 consists of 11 residues. Trimming left V 6 bases short and J 6 bases short, with 12 bases between. Germline values: CDR1 DFQATT, CDR2 SNEGSKA (reference sequence). For the CDR3, the DNA is TGCAGTGCCGCGGCCCCCGCCGAGCAGTACTTC. This gives the protein CSAAAPAEQYF.

The chain combines TRBV3-1 with TRBJ2-4; weak D call: TRBD1 (5 bases). Trimming stripped 0 bases from V and 1 base from J, with 13 bases between. The CDR3 contains 17 residues. CDR1 and CDR2 (germline): LGHDT, YNNKEL (reference sequence). The DNA of the CDR3 is TGTGCCAGCAGCCAAGATGCAGGGCCATTCGCCAAAAACATTCAGTACTTC. This sequence encodes CASSQDAGPFAKNIQYF.

This clonotype was counted between two and nine times. The J gene is TRBJ1-5, the V gene TRBV27; tentative D call: TRBD1 (6 bases). V was clipped by 2 bases and J by 0 bases, with 11 bases between them. Germline assignment: CDR1 MNHEY and CDR2 SMNVEV (reference sequence). The CDR3 is 16 residues long. Here the CDR3 reads CASSLIGGRSNQPQHF. The DNA for the CDR3 is TGTGCCAGCAGTTTAATCGGGGGCCGTAGCAATCAGCCCCAGCATTTT.

Only a few counts were recorded for this clonotype. The rearrangement joins TRBV18 to TRBJ2-7, with 8 bases identical to TRBD2. Germline CDR1 and CDR2: KGHSH and LQKENI. Trimming at V came to 4 bases and at J to 4 bases, leaving 9 bases not matched to a gene. The CDR3 runs to 15 residues. The CDR3, as DNA: TGTGCCAGCTCACTTCCGGGACTAGGGAGTTACGAGCAGTACTTC. Its translation is CASSLPGLGSYEQYF.

This chain connects TRBV6-2 or TRBV6-3 to TRBJ2-6; no reliable D call. Germline lookup yields CDR1 MNHEY and CDR2 SVGEGT. The CDR3 contains 19 residues. V lost 2 bases and J 0 bases, leaving 17 bases between the germline ends. CDR3 region: CASSYVASQTLSGANVLTF. The CDR3, as DNA: TGTGCCAGCAGTTACGTGGCATCGCAGACCCTCTCTGGGGCCAACGTCCTGACTTTC.

This clonotype has only a few counts. The CDR3 DNA reads TGCGCCAGCAGCCAGCCCTCGGGACTCCCCTCTTTCTTT. It is translated as CASSQPSGLPSFF. V gene TRBV4-1 combines with J gene TRBJ1-1; D possibly corresponds to TRBD1 (5 bases). Deletions cut 3 bases from V and 12 bases from J, with 17 bases between. This CDR3 region has 13 residues. Germline V gene sequence: CDR1 MGHRA, CDR2 YSYEKL.

This chain connects TRBV20-1 to TRBJ1-5, with D possibly TRBD1 on 6 matching bases. Germline V gives CDR1 DFQATT, CDR2 SNEGSKA (reference sequence). V was clipped by 2 bases and J by 0 bases, with 26 bases between them. The CDR3 is 20 amino acids. This CDR3 is CSARPPSRFGQHHSNQPQHF. CDR3 nucleotides: TGCAGTGCTAGACCACCAAGTCGGTTCGGACAGCACCATAGCAATCAGCCCCAGCATTTT.

This chain uses TRBV12-3 or TRBV12-4 with TRBJ1-1; TRBD1 might be the D (5 bases). Trimming pared 5 bases from V and 6 bases from J, leaving 19 bases between. The CDR3 has 15 amino acids. CDR3 in DNA: TGTGCCAGCAGTCCAAGCGGCATCCAGGGCGCTGAAGCTTTCTTT. Its translation is CASSPSGIQGAEAFF.